The 18 T cell receptor beta chains below come from one sample, sequenced in a study of human T cells and chemical hapten exposure. TCRdb re-derived calls from the RACE reads in MiXCR, one entry per CDR3 protein. The data contain 95,000 to 150,000 distinct CDR3 sequences, approximately 13% of them singletons. Stated time point: patch test 1, 2 weeks after DPC sensitization. Regarding treatment: therapeutic diphenylcyclopropenone sensitization with weekly scalp DPC. The sample consisted of whole blood, taken in connection with sensitization to the hapten diphenylcyclopropenone (DPC). All receptors come from a man younger than 35 with alopecia areata. Some clones in this sample may be carry-over from other donors' samples.

The rearrangement uses TRBV6-2 or TRBV6-3 and TRBJ1-6, with no clear D. Per the germline V gene, CDR1 is MNHEY and CDR2 is SVGEGT. V was trimmed by 10 bases and J by 0 bases, leaving 13 bases between them. The CDR3 totals 15 residues. The CDR3 reads CATSVSSSYNSPLHF. CDR3 coding DNA: TGTGCCACCTCGGTGTCGAGCTCCTATAATTCACCCCTCCACTTT.

The V gene is TRBV5-6, the J gene TRBJ1-1; D is possibly TRBD1 (5 bases). Trimming took off 6 bases at V and 1 base at J, with 13 bases between the two ends. This CDR3 is built from 14 residues. Germline CDR1 and CDR2: SGHDT and YYEEEE. For the CDR3, the DNA is TGTGCCAGCAACAAGAGGGGCCCGAACACTGAAGCTTTCTTT. It translates to CASNKRGPNTEAFF.

This clonotype was seen many times. The chain is built from TRBV29-1 and TRBJ1-1; D call uncertain. This CDR3 comprises 12 residues. V was trimmed by 5 bases and J by 6 bases, leaving 13 bases between them. Per germline, CDR1 SQVTM and CDR2 ANQGSEA. Here the CDR3 reads CSVLGTWAEAFF. As DNA, the CDR3 is TGCAGCGTTCTTGGCACATGGGCTGAAGCTTTCTTT.

This chain links TRBV7-6 with TRBJ2-3; 9 nucleotides agree with TRBD1. With V trimmed by 4 bases and J by 5 bases, 7 bases remained unmatched. The V gene's germline CDR1 is SGHVS and CDR2 FNYEAQ. The CDR3 is made up of 15 amino acids. The CDR3 loop reads CASSSTGTGLDTQYF. The CDR3 nucleotides read TGTGCCAGCAGCTCGACCGGGACAGGGTTAGATACGCAGTATTTT.

This clonotype was picked up a small number of times. V is TRBV4-3 and J is TRBJ1-4; D is possibly TRBD1 (5 bases). The V end lost 0 bases, the J end lost 7 bases, and 12 bases lay between the germline ends. Germline-derived CDR1 and CDR2 are LGHNA and YSLEER. There are 15 residues in the CDR3. CDR3 loop: CASSQDGQGGEKLFF. The CDR3 nucleotides are TGCGCCAGCAGCCAAGATGGGCAGGGAGGTGAAAAACTGTTTTTT.

This clonotype showed up just a few times. One end of the junction is discordant with germline, which a read error may explain. The chain uses TRBV25-1 and TRBJ1-2; the D gene is possibly TRBD1 (5 bases). This CDR3 region has 13 residues. The germline gives CDR1 MGHDK, CDR2 SYGVNS. The CDR3, as DNA: TGTGTCAGCAGCCGGGACGACCTTTATGGCTACACCTTC. This codes for CVSSRDDLYGYTF.

The chain has TRBV11-2 and TRBJ1-1, with unresolved D. The CDR3 runs to 14 residues. Germline assignment: CDR1 SGHAT and CDR2 FQNNGV. V lost 1 base and J lost 1, with 7 bases in between. CDR3 sequence (DNA): TGTGCCAGCAGCTTAGTGAGAGGGAACACTGAAGCTTTCTTT. This sequence encodes CASSLVRGNTEAFF.

The rearrangement uses TRBV6-6 and TRBJ2-3; 8 positions match TRBD2. Per germline, CDR1 MNHNY and CDR2 SVGAGI (reference sequence). The CDR3 is 16 amino acids. V was pared by 3 bases and J by 0 bases, with 5 bases of the junction left unmatched. CDR3 nucleotides: TGTGCCAGCAGTTATGGGCTAGCGGGTAGCACAGATACGCAGTATTTT. It encodes CASSYGLAGSTDTQYF.

V usage is TRBV18 and J usage is TRBJ1-1; maybe TRBD1 (6 bases). Trimming took 6 bases from V and 11 from J, leaving 31 bases between them. The CDR3 has 17 amino acids. CDR1 is KGHSH and CDR2 is LQKENI in the germline V gene. This CDR3 reads CASSSRQGQQGYLNAFF. The CDR3 DNA sequence: TGTGCCAGCTCGTCCCGACAAGGGCAGCAGGGGTACCTGAATGCTTTCTTT.

In this sample, this clonotype turned up a few times. J is TRBJ2-7 and V is TRBV11-2; no firm D call. Germline loops: CDR1 SGHAT, CDR2 FQNNGV. The V end was cut by 2 bases, the J end by 6 bases, with 11 bases between. The CDR3 has 13 residues. The CDR3 spells CASSLIYPGEQYV. CDR3 bases: TGTGCCAGCAGCTTAATTTATCCAGGCGAGCAGTACGTC.

This clonotype appeared many times. The rearrangement joins TRBV6-5 to TRBJ2-1; 7 nucleotides match TRBD1. The CDR3 runs to 15 residues. J was trimmed by 8 bases and V by 6 bases; bases with no gene match: 13. The germline V gene has CDR1 MNHEY and CDR2 SVGAGI. The CDR3 loop reads CASRPVGQPGYEQFF. The CDR3 bases are TGTGCCAGCAGGCCAGTGGGACAGCCAGGGTATGAGCAGTTCTTC.

This clonotype is categorized as medium-sized. This sequence joins TRBV29-1 and TRBJ1-5, with D hard to call. V was cut by 7 bases and J by 4 bases, with 14 bases left in between. The CDR3 runs 13 residues. Germline CDR1 reads SQVTM; CDR2 reads ANQGSEA. CDR3 coding DNA: TGCAGCGCAAGCGACGGAACTAATCAGCCCCAGCATTTT. This sequence encodes CSASDGTNQPQHF.

In its sample, this clonotype was seen a few times. The genes are TRBV18 and TRBJ2-5, with D possibly matching TRBD1 (5 bases). CDR3 size: 13 residues. Trimming removed 7 bases at V and 2 bases at J, with 11 bases between. The germline V gene has CDR1 KGHSH and CDR2 LQKENI. The CDR3, as DNA: TGTGCCAGCTTGGGGCTCCTACAAGAGACCCAGTACTTC. Translating it yields CASLGLLQETQYF.

This clonotype was seen more than once but under ten times. The V gene is TRBV7-6, the J gene TRBJ1-1; possible D gene TRBD1, 6 bases. The CDR3 length is 16 residues. Trimming removed 5 bases at V and 0 bases at J, with 16 bases between. CDR1 SGHVS and CDR2 FNYEAQ come from the germline V gene. In DNA form, the CDR3 reads TGTGCCAGCAGCCGAGGACAGTTGGGGATGAACACTGAAGCTTTCTTT. Protein product: CASSRGQLGMNTEAFF.

This clonotype was recorded a few times. V and J are TRBV28 and TRBJ2-7, with D possibly matching TRBD1 (6 bases). This CDR3 spans 16 amino acids. The germline V gene has CDR1 MDHEN and CDR2 SYDVKM. Trimming took off 10 bases at V and 1 base at J, with 23 bases between the two ends. Here the CDR3 reads CATLKRQAHPSYEQYF. The CDR3 region has the DNA TGTGCCACCCTAAAGAGACAGGCCCACCCTTCCTACGAGCAGTACTTC.

This clonotype has only a few counts. The chain recombines TRBV7-3 with TRBJ2-1; D not certain. V lost 5 bases to trimming and J lost 2 bases, with 13 bases between them. Germline-derived CDR1 and CDR2 are SGHTA and FQGTGA. The CDR3 is made up of 15 amino acids. The CDR3 nucleotides are TGTGCCAGCAGCCCCAGGTCGCTAGCCTACAATGAGCAGTTCTTC. Amino acid sequence: CASSPRSLAYNEQFF.

This clonotype was picked up a small number of times. This chain joins TRBV12-3 or TRBV12-4 and TRBJ2-5, with D hard to call. The CDR3 extends over 14 amino acids. Trimming removed 4 bases from V and 5 bases from J, with 14 bases in between. This CDR3 reads CASSSTGFPETQYF. CDR3 sequence (DNA): TGTGCCAGCAGTTCGACCGGGTTCCCCGAGACCCAGTACTTC.

The sample holds a few counts of this clonotype. The V and J genes are TRBV5-1 and TRBJ2-7; 9 positions agree with TRBD1. Per the germline V gene, CDR1 is SGHRS and CDR2 is YFSETQ. The CDR3 has 16 amino acids. With V trimmed by 1 base and J by 1 base, 6 bases remained unmatched. CDR3 DNA: TGCGCCAGCAGCTTGTGGGACAGGGTTTCATCCTACGAGCAGTACGTC. Encoded protein: CASSLWDRVSSYEQYV.